One and the same sample provided the 25 T cell receptor beta chains below, sequenced in a study of cytomegalovirus exposure and HLA in healthy donors. A multiplex PCR was run with 60 Vbeta primers and 13 Jbeta primers. Repertoires were generated with immunoSEQ multiplex PCR, while TCRdb's copy carries only in-frame clones and drops some. The data show over 150,000 clones, with about four fifths seen just once and roughly 1.5% held by the top ten. The sequenced material came from PBMCs. The origin of the receptors is a girl aged 10-17 years in good health and CMV-seropositive.

V and J are TRBV5-4 and TRBJ1-2, with unresolved D. Trimming removed 3 bases from V and 6 bases from J, with 18 bases in between. The CDR3 loop spans 15 amino acids. From germline, CDR1 is SGHNT and CDR2 YYREEE (reference sequence). The CDR3 DNA is TGTGCCAGCAGCTCTAGAGAGGGAGTTATAGATGGCTACACCTTC. The encoded protein is CASSSREGVIDGYTF.

V usage is TRBV5-4 and J usage is TRBJ1-6, with D unresolved. The V gene lost 3 bases and the J gene lost 4 bases, with 11 bases spanning the gap. This CDR3 region has 15 residues. CDR1 SGHNT and CDR2 YYREEE come from the germline V gene (reference sequence). In DNA form, the CDR3 reads TGTGCCAGCAGCTCCGAACAGATTTATAATTCACCCCTCCACTTT. This sequence encodes CASSSEQIYNSPLHF.

This clone was observed once. The gene calls are TRBV6-4 and TRBJ2-1; 8 positions match TRBD1. CDR1 and CDR2 (germline): MRHNA, SNTAGT. V was pared by 5 bases and J by 2 bases, with 5 bases of the junction left unmatched. This CDR3 is 15 amino acids long. The CDR3 loop reads CASSPGTGPYNEQFF. The CDR3 DNA reads TGTGCCAGCAGTCCCGGGACAGGACCCTACAATGAGCAGTTCTTC.

The rearrangement uses TRBV5-4 and TRBJ2-5; 9 bases align to TRBD1. Germline loops: CDR1 SGHNT, CDR2 YYREEE (reference sequence). The CDR3 length is 16 residues. V shed 4 bases, J shed 5 bases, and the junction held 12 bases outside the gene matches. CDR3 residues: CASSRGGGTGSETQYF. The CDR3 DNA sequence: TGTGCCAGCAGCCGGGGAGGCGGGACAGGGAGCGAGACCCAGTACTTC.

The genes are TRBV6-5 and TRBJ1-5; 10 positions match TRBD1. CDR1 is MNHEY, CDR2 SVGAGI, per germline. The CDR3 has 14 amino acids. With 6 bases clipped from V and 5 bases from J, the junction kept 4 bases outside the gene matches. The CDR3 loop is CASRTGGRDQPQHF. In nucleotides, the CDR3 is TGTGCCAGCAGGACAGGGGGCAGGGATCAGCCCCAGCATTTT.

The chain has TRBV4-3 and TRBJ1-4; D is undetermined. The length of the CDR3 is 14 residues. CDR1 is LGHNA and CDR2 is YSLEER in the germline V gene. V dropped 9 bases and J dropped 0 bases, with 11 bases sitting between them. In DNA, the CDR3 is TGCGCCAGTGCCTCAGGTGCAACTAATGAAAAACTGTTTTTT. Translation: CASASGATNEKLFF.

The chain joins TRBV9 to TRBJ1-1; 10 nucleotides agree with TRBD1. Germline CDR1 is SGDLS and CDR2 is YYNGEE. This CDR3 spans 13 amino acids. V was clipped by 4 bases and J by 7 bases; unmatched bases: 4. The CDR3 reads CASSSGQGIEAFF. In DNA, the CDR3 is TGTGCCAGCAGCTCGGGACAGGGGATTGAAGCTTTCTTT.

The chain couples TRBV7-6 to TRBJ1-2; a possible D gene is TRBD1 (5 bases). Looked up from germline, CDR1 is SGHVS and CDR2 is FNYEAQ. This CDR3 spans 17 amino acids. Trimming stripped 5 bases from V and 2 bases from J, with 21 bases between. This chain's CDR3 is CASSPWGFGVGNYGYTF. CDR3 sequence (DNA): TGTGCCAGCAGCCCCTGGGGCTTTGGGGTGGGGAACTATGGCTACACCTTC.

The chain joins TRBV7-2 to TRBJ2-1; the match to TRBD2 covers 8 bases. Germline loops: CDR1 SGHTA, CDR2 FQGNSA. V was pared by 0 bases and J by 5 bases, with 6 bases of the junction left unmatched. This CDR3 has 16 amino acids. DNA for the CDR3: TGTGCCAGCAGCTTAGCGCTTCCGCGGGGGGACAATGAGCAGTTCTTC. It codes for CASSLALPRGDNEQFF.

V usage is TRBV5-6 and J usage is TRBJ1-1, with a weak D call TRBD1 (5 bases). The CDR3 is made up of 11 amino acids. From germline, CDR1 is SGHDT and CDR2 YYEEEE. V was clipped by 4 bases and J by 10 bases, with 11 bases between them. CDR3 loop: CASSQFGAAFF. The CDR3 DNA is TGTGCCAGCAGCCAGTTTGGGGCAGCTTTCTTT.

V gene TRBV27 combines with J gene TRBJ2-7, with TRBD1 matching over 10 bases. The CDR3 totals 13 residues. Trimming cost V 6 bases and J 3 bases; bases outside gene matches: 2. The germline V gene encodes CDR1 MNHEY and CDR2 SMNVEV (reference sequence). CDR3 sequence reads: CASRRTGGYEQYF. DNA of the CDR3: TGTGCCAGCAGGAGGACAGGGGGCTACGAGCAGTACTTC.

This clone was counted a few times. The junction departs from the called germline gene at one end, perhaps through a read error. The V and J genes are TRBV6-4 and TRBJ2-7; perhaps TRBD2 as D (6 bases). This CDR3 region has 14 residues. The germline CDR1 and CDR2 sequences are MRHNA and SNTAGT. This CDR3 reads CAISDGWGVDEQYF. DNA of the CDR3: TGTGCCATCAGTGACGGTTGGGGGGTCGACGAGCAGTACTTC.

The genes are TRBV7-8 and TRBJ1-1; 9 bases are a match to TRBD1. The CDR3 has 14 residues. Germline V gene lookup returns CDR1 SGHVS and CDR2 FQNEAQ. Germline trimming cut 5 bases from V and 4 bases from J; bases unmatched to any gene: 5. This CDR3 reads CASSRTGVATEAFF. The CDR3 DNA follows: TGTGCCAGCAGCCGGACAGGGGTGGCCACTGAAGCTTTCTTT.

The chain is built from TRBV19 and TRBJ1-5; D perhaps matches TRBD1 (6 bases). The CDR3 covers 15 residues. Germline-derived CDR1 and CDR2 are LNHDA and SQIVND (reference sequence). V lost 8 bases and J lost 0, with 14 bases in between. Here the CDR3 reads CASGDKAYSNQPQHF. CDR3 bases: TGTGCCAGTGGGGACAAGGCCTATAGCAATCAGCCCCAGCATTTT. The full variable domain, with the rest looked up from reference TRBV19 and TRBJ1-5, is DGGITQSPKYLFRKEGQNVTLSCEQNLNHDAMYWYRQDPGQGLRLIYYSQIVNDFQKGDIAEGYSVSREKKESFPLTVTSAQKNPTAFYLCASGDKAYSNQPQHFGDGTRLSIL.

The V gene is TRBV12-5, the J gene TRBJ2-7, with TRBD1 identical over 9 bases. Germline V gene data show CDR1 as LGHNT and CDR2 as FRNRAP. V shed 1 base, J shed 5 bases, and the junction held 24 bases outside the gene matches. CDR3 length: 21 amino acids. The CDR3 DNA is TGTGCTAGTGGTTTGGACCCGAAGTTCGTGGACAGGGGACCAGACTTACACGAGCAGTACTTC. This encodes CASGLDPKFVDRGPDLHEQYF. Full variable domain (missing parts from reference TRBV12-5 and TRBJ2-7): DARVTQTPRHKVTEMGQEVTMRCQPILGHNTVFWYRQTMMQGLELLAYFRNRAPLDDSGMPKDRFSAEMPDATLATLKIQPSEPRDSAVYFCASGLDPKFVDRGPDLHEQYFGPGTRLTVT.

V gene TRBV10-3 combines with J gene TRBJ1-2, with D possibly being TRBD1 (6 bases). V lost 2 bases, J lost 4 bases, and 8 bases lay in between. CDR3 size: 13 residues. Looked up from germline, CDR1 is ENHRY and CDR2 is SYGVKD. The CDR3 is CAISETGSYGYTF. CDR3 nucleotides: TGTGCCATCAGTGAGACAGGGAGCTATGGCTACACCTTC.

This chain uses TRBV12-5 with TRBJ2-7; D remains ambiguous. Germline CDR1 and CDR2: LGHNT and FRNRAP. Trimming removed 0 bases from V and 3 bases from J, with 6 bases in between. CDR3 length: 13 amino acids. The DNA for the CDR3 is TGTGCTAGTGGTTTGGTGGGCTTCTACGAGCAGTACTTC. This sequence encodes CASGLVGFYEQYF.

The CDR3 nucleotides read TGCAGCGTTGCCTCAGGGTGGGGCTATGGCTACACCTTC. The encoded protein is CSVASGWGYGYTF. The chain combines TRBV29-1 with TRBJ1-2, with D maybe TRBD1 (5 bases). V was shortened by 4 bases and J by 4 bases, with 13 bases between the two germline ends. The CDR3 loop spans 13 amino acids. The V gene's germline CDR1 is SQVTM and CDR2 ANQGSEA.

This clone was seen just once. The chain links TRBV2 to TRBJ2-2; D is possibly TRBD2 (6 bases). Germline lookup yields CDR1 SNHLY and CDR2 FYNNEI. The CDR3 has 15 amino acids. The germline V and J ends were trimmed by 5 bases and 6 bases, with 16 bases remaining between them. CDR3 loop: CASSPLAGGPGELFF. CDR3 nucleotides: TGTGCCAGCAGTCCCCTTGCCGGGGGACCCGGGGAGCTGTTTTTT.

The V call is TRBV14, the J call TRBJ1-1; 7 bases match TRBD1. The ends lost 4 bases at V and 3 bases at J; junction bases unmatched: 2. CDR3 size: 13 residues. Germline V gives CDR1 SGHDN, CDR2 FVKESK. CDR3 DNA sequence: TGTGCCAGCAGCCGAGACAGGGACACTGAAGCTTTCTTT. Residues: CASSRDRDTEAFF.

The genes are TRBV5-1 and TRBJ1-2; a weak D match, TRBD1 (5 bases). Germline V lookup: CDR1 SGHRS, CDR2 YFSETQ. The V and J ends lost 0 bases and 4 bases respectively, with 13 bases between them. The CDR3 length is 15 residues. This chain's CDR3 is CASSLGGGALYGYTF. DNA of the CDR3: TGCGCCAGCAGCTTGGGTGGTGGGGCCCTCTATGGCTACACCTTC.

The genes are TRBV19 and TRBJ2-7; D ambiguous. Germline V lookup: CDR1 LNHDA, CDR2 SQIVND (reference sequence). The CDR3 runs 13 residues. V shed 6 bases and J shed 3 bases, with 12 bases lying between them. This chain's CDR3 is CASSRRTHYEQYF. The CDR3 DNA follows: TGTGCCAGTAGCCGGAGAACTCACTACGAGCAGTACTTC.

The chain has TRBV5-4 and TRBJ2-5, with TRBD1 matching 8 bases. The junction had 7 bases not matched to a gene; V was cut back by 4 bases and J by 2 bases. The CDR3 contains 15 residues. Per germline, CDR1 SGHNT and CDR2 YYREEE (reference sequence). CDR3: CASSTRTGFQETQYF. The CDR3, as DNA: TGTGCCAGCAGCACCCGGACAGGGTTTCAAGAGACCCAGTACTTC.

V gene TRBV15 combines with J gene TRBJ1-2; 12 bases line up with TRBD1. V was clipped by 3 bases and J by 1 base; unmatched bases: 6. The CDR3 loop spans 17 amino acids. The germline V gene has CDR1 LNHNV and CDR2 YYDKDF (reference sequence). The CDR3 DNA reads as TGTGCCACCAGCAGGACCGGGACAGGGGGCTTTAACTATGGCTACACCTTC. This codes for CATSRTGTGGFNYGYTF.

J is TRBJ2-7 and V is TRBV10-3; 9 positions match TRBD1. V was clipped by 5 bases and J by 2 bases; unmatched bases: 4. The CDR3 is 14 amino acids. Germline values: CDR1 ENHRY, CDR2 SYGVKD. The CDR3 DNA follows: TGTGCCATCAGTTCCGGGACAGGGACCTACGAGCAGTACTTC. Translating it yields CAISSGTGTYEQYF.